This TCR beta chain was profiled in a study of blood T cell repertoires in COVID-19. In the study overall: The study drew acute and convalescent COVID-19 samples from the United States, Italy and Spain. T cells, B-cell-depleted T cells, or PBMCs provided the cDNA or gDNA that served as material.

Original handling: Quantification of nucleated cells was approximated via reference gene primer amplification. Data came from immunoSEQ multiplex PCR; TCRdb stores just in-frame clones and leaves some out. D and trimming were read from the DNA, whereas the V and J calls and clone size are those reported in that table. The repertoire holds 95,000 to 110,000 clones, with over 75% as singletons. Germline CDR1 and CDR2: SGHTA and FQGNSA. The V segment lost 3 bases and the J segment 3 bases; nucleotides outside the gene matches: 18. CDR3 size: 19 residues. The rearrangement uses TRBV7-2 and TRBJ2-3, with 7 nucleotides matching TRBD2. This receptor was obtained from a human donor in a cohort sampled during active or convalescent COVID-19. Sequenced input: peripheral blood. The CDR3 DNA sequence: TGTGCCAGCAGCTTTGTCTTGCCCCTGGGGCGGGGGTATACAGATACGCAGTATTTT. Translation: CASSFVLPLGRGYTDTQYF.